This T cell receptor beta chain emerged from a study of cytomegalovirus exposure and HLA in healthy donors (dated by TCRdb to 2016 to 2017). As for the study more broadly: According to an earlier analysis of a few hundred of the donors, some 170 million T cells yielded 90 million to 140 million unique TCR beta sequences and 276 Gb of sequence data. Roughly 300 gigabases of sequencing data and roughly 80 million unique TCR sequences made up an early release that covered fewer than 650 HLA-typed donors. Of the 398 genotyped donors, approximately 83% fell in the genetic ancestry cluster associated with self-reported Caucasian donors. The aim of the study was to test whether cataloging public T cell receptors could identify signatures of past pathogen exposure. Using immunosequencing, the study profiled T cell repertoires from around 670 subjects and related those repertoires to cytomegalovirus serostatus. A separate validation cohort of 90 to 150 different subjects was used in addition to the 666-subject first cohort. The study combined high-throughput TCR immunosequencing, statistical association of individual TCRs with disease status, and machine learning to predict cytomegalovirus infection status. In a later analysis, previously published TCR beta repertoires from 670 or so donors were re-analyzed and high-resolution HLA genotyping was added so that TCR occurrence patterns could be studied. Rather than drawing on any new phenotypic data, the later analysis identified candidate immune exposures from TCR beta sequences and the way those sequences occurred across donors. An earlier analysis of around 580 of the donors used high-throughput TCR beta sequencing to judge whether each TCR beta V gene segment behaved as functional or pseudogenic. Donor age, sex, ethnicity and CMV serostatus were collected together with the repertoire data. In a later genetic analysis, genome-wide SNP genotypes for about three fifths of the roughly 670 donors were used, and that subset was treated as a discovery cohort. Every repertoire in the discovery cohort had been generated on one and the same sequencing platform. HLA typing included class I and class II loci at four-digit resolution. The number of donors typed differed by locus, with about 629-640 for A, B, C, DRB1 and DQB1, 522 for DQA1, nearly 610 for DPA1, and some 440 for DPB1. Because of strong linkage in the cohort, roughly five DR-DQ haplotypes were treated as single units for association and clustering. Across some 400 genotyped donors of the cohort, an average of roughly 250,000 unique TCR beta nucleotide sequences per donor were sequenced, and about a sixth of those sequences were non-productive. Summary of the overall study and its limitations: For the cohort, immune exposure information was limited to CMV serostatus. HLA typing was unavailable for some donors at each locus, so association tests used only the typed subset. Some IMGT-functional V segments, including TRBV6-2 and TRBV6-3, could not be distinguished by the 87-base-pair reads and were therefore excluded. Several of the top co-occurrence clusters appeared to be linked to parvovirus B19, influenza, CMV and Epstein-Barr virus, according to a later analysis. In a later analysis, HLA-associated TCR beta chains were found to be more clonally expanded and to have lower generation probabilities than equally common non-associated chains. Most CMV-associated TCR beta chains appeared to be HLA-restricted in a later analysis, and the HLA associations seemed to be driven largely by CMV exposure. Three of the identified cytomegalovirus-associated TCR beta chains were confirmed in vitro to be specific for cytomegalovirus antigens. An association between a missense DCLRE1C variant and V-gene and J-gene trimming of TCR beta chains was found in a later genetic analysis and replicated in an independent cohort. The sequencing pipeline was judged likely to have produced a cluster of highly shared sequence variants as a technical artifact. The study gave a list of about 150 TCR beta chains associated with cytomegalovirus. Only TCR beta chains were sequenced in this cohort, and the absence of alpha or paired-chain data limited detectable features. In both the original and validation cohorts, the classifier was reported to diagnose cytomegalovirus status with high specificity and sensitivity. When HLA alleles, especially DR and DQ, strongly co-occurred, TCR associations were difficult to assign to individual alleles. Linkage disequilibrium might explain the correlated functional status among segregating V segments, but an unknown experimental factor could not be excluded. In a later analysis, 16,951 TCR beta sequences were associated with specific HLA alleles at a false discovery rate of 0.05. A further reported finding was that TCR beta sequences accurately predicted the HLA-A and HLA-B alleles for most subjects in the first cohort. The authors suggested that the approach could potentially be generalized to other disease states and immunological phenotypes. Broadly in line with IMGT annotations, most TCR beta V segments showed up in productive rearrangements about 87% or about 30% of the time in an earlier analysis of several hundred of the donors. According to a later genetic analysis, donors in an Asian-associated ancestry cluster had fewer N-insertions in productive TCRs than the roughly 700-donor mean. Seventeen rarely observed V segments, including chromosome 9 orphons, were excluded from the earlier analysis of approximately 500 of the donors because counts were too low. According to a later analysis, TCR association rates differed among HLA loci, with DRB1 alleles showing the most associated TCRs and HLA-C alleles showing the fewest. Most TCR sequences were observed very rarely across donors, whereas some public TCRs were present in many individuals. Sequencing depth was assumed to be roughly uniform across donors in the presence/absence analyses, though that assumption may not hold.

Looking up the germline V gene (reference sequence) yields CDR1 LNHDA and CDR2 SQIVND. From the cysteine through the phenylalanine, the CDR3 covers 16 amino acids. Only the CDR3 part of the read is kept: 48 bases, read in frame from the first base. V loses 6 bases of germline sequence and J loses 2 bases, and the interval between the two ends is 17 bases. Receptor amplification or capture employed the immunoSEQ multiplex PCR assay. The multiplex PCR relied on a mix of 60 forward primers for TCR Vbeta segments and 13 reverse primers for TCR Jbeta segments. The CDR3 region of rearranged TCR beta genes was amplified from genomic DNA with a multiplex PCR assay. Amplified TCR beta libraries were sequenced as 87-base-pair reads on the Illumina HiSeq System. Per the authors' processing: A later analysis tallied 70 million to 100 million unique TCR beta chains across the 550 to 850 repertoires, and 10 million to 11 million of those chains were shared by two or more donors. Raw reads were error-corrected and collapsed into unique sequences with a nearest-neighbor algorithm that merged closely related sequences to remove PCR and sequencing errors. To assign V, D and J gene segments, CDR3 sequences were aligned to IMGT reference sequences. For a sequence to be retained, a match of at least six nucleotides was required to both a V gene segment and a J gene segment. Rearrangements were classified as productive when the CDR3 lacked stop codons and remained in frame with V and J, and all other rearrangements were classified as non-productive. Following IMGT convention, CDR3 was defined as the stretch from the second conserved V-encoded cysteine to the conserved J-encoded phenylalanine. The earlier analysis of fewer than 750 of the donors excluded sequences that lacked an unambiguous match to a single V gene segment. In an earlier analysis of approximately 500 of the donors, a V segment was called functional when productive rearrangements were above 56.7%, and segregating when the standard deviation between donors exceeded 5%. A statistical classification framework was developed to diagnose cytomegalovirus status using the catalog of TCR beta chain sequences. In a later analysis, V and J genes were assigned by comparing TCR nucleotide sequences against IMGT/GENE-DB human TR gene sequences. Using the TCRdist pipeline, a later analysis assigned CDR3 sequences along with most-parsimonious VDJ recombination scenarios. In a later analysis, every TCR beta chain was defined by the combination of its CDR3 amino acid sequence and its V-gene family, and reads without a unique V-gene family were dropped. To address suspected cross-contamination and a sequencing artifact, a later analysis removed 450 to 700 highly shared, low-generation-probability nucleotide sequences. A later analysis calculated a clonal expansion index for each public chain from normalized within-repertoire ranks of inferred template counts. A later analysis computed generation probabilities with a VDJ recombination model fitted to out-of-frame rearrangements, and checked the results against IGoR. In a later analysis, hypergeometric tests were used to score TCR-TCR, TCR-HLA and TCR-CMV co-occurrence, with a repertoire-size bias correction applied to TCR pairs. False discovery rates were estimated in a later analysis by permuting HLA or CMV assignments 20 times. A later analysis grouped co-occurring TCRs with DBSCAN, adding TCRdist sequence similarity when clustering within HLA-allele-positive subsets. For co-occurrence clustering, repertoires with fewer than 30,000 or more than 120,000 public chains were excluded, along with five or six repertoires with anomalous nucleotide sharing. Entries here come from immuneACCESS through TCRdb and include only in-frame sequences with V and J called. Some clones fail to appear in such tables; in the studies checked, an unresolved V gene covers under half of the shortfall, and the cause of the remainder is unknown. V and J calls and clone size follow that table, whereas D and trimming were derived from the DNA. The sample table records about 120,000 clones; over 70% of these occur just once. 2.5% to 3.5% of the sample belongs to the ten largest clones.

The cohort was made up of approximately 700 healthy bone marrow donors. All cohort members were sampled while nominally healthy, although unrecorded immune exposures were likely present. The donor was CMV seropositive and was included in the group of approximately 300 seropositive cohort members. Each donor provided a peripheral blood sample, and peripheral blood mononuclear cells were used for TCR beta sequencing. Genomic DNA extraction from the blood cell samples was performed with the Qiagen DNeasy Blood Extraction Kit. About this clone itself: Which antigen it targets is not known. Per-base quality was not reported, and no clone a single base away is much larger than it.

Sequencing input: PBMCs. The sequence derives from a woman in her 40s in good health and CMV-seropositive. The rearranged segments are TRBV19 and TRBJ2-1; possibly the D gene is TRBD2, per 5 matching bases. The nucleotides are TGTGCCAGTAGAAACTTAGGGAGCGGTACCTACAATGAGCAGTTCTTC. It is translated as CASRNLGSGTYNEQFF.